This T cell receptor (beta chain) was found in a study of beta chain features in type 1 diabetes. The V gene's germline CDR1 is MGHRA and CDR2 YSYEKL. V gave up 0 bases and J gave up 10 bases, with 16 bases separating them. This CDR3 contains 15 residues. For this clone: Antigen unknown.

One heparinised blood draw averaging about 116 mL was given by each donor. Findings of the study overall: TCRB CDR3s from Type 1 diabetes patients were moderately but significantly shorter in all four CD4+ subsets. Highly expressing activated T cells could be over-counted with a cDNA template. Diminished insertions and augmented deletions at VDJ junctions characterized type 1 diabetes patients.

Expressed TCRB transcripts were sequenced, since all the RNA that had been isolated was reverse transcribed. For naive, central memory and regulatory T cell samples, reads averaged around 3.8 million. Libraries were prepared by immunoSEQ multiplex PCR; TCRdb keeps only in-frame clonotypes and omits some of them. Seen here are roughly 350,000 clones, 8.5% to 10% observed once, and the top ten hold about 0.64%. This TCR was recovered from a man between 25 and 39 years old with type 1 diabetes. The V call is TRBV4-1, the J call TRBJ2-1, with D tentatively TRBD1 (6 bases). Sequencing used central memory CD4+ T cells from blood. The CDR3: CASSQEMARTVEQFF. The CDR3 DNA sequence: TGCGCCAGCAGCCAAGAAATGGCTCGGACAGTAGAGCAGTTCTTC.